The rows below give T cell receptor beta chains drawn from one sample of a study of T cells expressing NK-cell markers. TCRdb re-called the 5' RACE reads, yielding one record per CDR3 amino acid sequence without DNA. This table lists under 500,000 distinct CDR3 sequences. The sequenced material came from blood T cells: a sorted CD56 or NKG2C T cell subset, CD4+ or CD8+ T cells, or bulk PBMC T cells (not recorded which). These receptors were taken from a woman aged 18 to 75 in good health. CDR3s include the opening cysteine and the closing phenylalanine or tryptophan. The order of the fields is V gene, J gene, CDR3 protein.

>TRBV3-1|TRBJ2-3
CASSPSLTGDYTDTQYF
>TRBV10-1|TRBJ2-3
CASSQRGVADTQYF
>TRBV7-2|TRBJ2-1
CASSSSGASYNEQFF
>TRBV20-1|TRBJ1-2
CSATGVAGYTF
>TRBV5-8|TRBJ2-2
CASSSLQRTSRELFF
>TRBV10-3|TRBJ1-2
CAIRTGNYGYTF
>TRBV12-3/TRBV12-4|TRBJ1-6
CASSIDINNSPLHF
>TRBV19|TRBJ2-1
CASSVSSLYNEQFF
>TRBV3-1|TRBJ2-1
CASSQDYGAASSYNEQFF
>TRBV5-1|TRBJ2-6
CASRDIRMTGANVLTF
>TRBV9|TRBJ2-3
CASSVGPYRPTDTQYF
>TRBV30|TRBJ1-2
CAWSDGQGGYYGYTF